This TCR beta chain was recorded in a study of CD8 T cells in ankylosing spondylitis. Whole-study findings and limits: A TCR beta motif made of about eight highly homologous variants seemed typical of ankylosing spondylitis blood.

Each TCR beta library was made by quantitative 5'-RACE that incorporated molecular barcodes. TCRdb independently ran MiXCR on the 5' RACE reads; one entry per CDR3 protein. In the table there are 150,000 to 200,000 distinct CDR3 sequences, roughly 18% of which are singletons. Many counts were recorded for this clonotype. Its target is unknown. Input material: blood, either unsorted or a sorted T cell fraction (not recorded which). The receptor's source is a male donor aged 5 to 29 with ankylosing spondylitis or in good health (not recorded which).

This CDR3 reads CASSLSGTSGSLRRHNEQFF. In DNA form, the CDR3 reads TGCGCCAGCAGCCTCTCCGGGACTAGCGGGAGCCTACGGCGCCACAATGAGCAGTTCTTC. The J gene is TRBJ2-1, the V gene TRBV4-1; 14 positions match TRBD2. Germline V gene sequence: CDR1 MGHRA, CDR2 YSYEKL. The CDR3 covers 20 residues. The V and J ends lost 4 bases and 5 bases, in that order; junction bases with no gene match: 16.